Following are 11 T cell receptor beta chains from one sample sequenced in a study of beta chain features in type 1 diabetes. The entirety of the isolated RNA underwent reverse transcription, so expressed TCRB transcripts were sequenced. Data came from immunoSEQ multiplex PCR; TCRdb stores just in-frame clones and leaves some out. The table has more than 150,000 clones, around 13% seen once. Sequencing input: central memory CD4+ T cells from blood. These receptors were collected from a woman aged 18-29 years in good health.

The chain is built from TRBV4-1 and TRBJ2-3, with 10 nucleotides matching TRBD2. With V trimmed by 1 base and J by 5 bases, 6 bases remained unmatched. This CDR3 spans 16 amino acids. Germline loops: CDR1 MGHRA, CDR2 YSYEKL. The CDR3 sequence: CASSQAVAGGGDTQYF. In DNA, the CDR3 is TGCGCCAGCAGCCAAGCGGTAGCGGGAGGTGGAGATACGCAGTATTTT.

This clone was seen a handful of times. The chain carries TRBV2 and TRBJ2-1; 8 nucleotides line up with TRBD2. With V trimmed by 6 bases and J by 6 bases, 13 bases remained unmatched. In germline, CDR1 is SNHLY, CDR2 FYNNEI. This CDR3 has 16 amino acids. The CDR3 sequence: CASRRPLAGKVNEQFF. DNA of the CDR3: TGTGCCAGCAGAAGGCCTTTAGCGGGAAAGGTCAATGAGCAGTTCTTC.

In this sample, this clone turned up a few times. As DNA, the CDR3 is TGCGCCAGCAGCCAAGACGCCCTAGAGCGAAGGTACAATGAGCAGTTCTTC. Protein product: CASSQDALERRYNEQFF. The chain uses TRBV4-3 and TRBJ2-1, with D uncertain. The V end was cut by 0 bases, the J end by 4 bases, with 16 bases between. From germline, CDR1 is LGHNA and CDR2 YSLEER. This CDR3 is 17 amino acids long.

This clone showed up just a few times. This rearrangement joins TRBV13 to TRBJ1-2, with a weak D call TRBD1 (6 bases). The CDR3 runs to 15 residues. Trimming left V 0 bases short and J 7 bases short, with 15 bases between. Per the germline V gene, CDR1 is PRHDT and CDR2 is FYEKMQ (reference sequence). CDR3 in amino acids: CASSLGRQAITGYTF. DNA of the CDR3: TGTGCCAGCAGCTTAGGGCGACAGGCAATAACTGGCTACACCTTC.

This clone showed up just a few times. The genes are TRBV29-1 and TRBJ2-5, with D hard to call. Germline values: CDR1 SQVTM, CDR2 ANQGSEA. This CDR3 has 16 amino acids. Trimming took 4 bases from V and 0 from J, leaving 18 bases between them. CDR3 in DNA: TGCAGCGTTGCAGGTACTTTCCCCTCGTACCAAGAGACCCAGTACTTC. It specifies CSVAGTFPSYQETQYF.

Ten or more counts support this clone. This chain uses TRBV6-5 with TRBJ2-1; 7 nucleotides line up with TRBD2. The V gene's germline CDR1 is MNHEY and CDR2 SVGAGI. CDR3 length equals 12 residues. With 5 bases clipped from V and 10 bases from J, the junction kept 5 bases outside the gene matches. The CDR3 bases are TGTGCCAGCAGTAGACTAGCCGGGGAGCAGTTCTTC. Amino acid sequence: CASSRLAGEQFF.

This clone was found a few times. V gene TRBV2 combines with J gene TRBJ2-7, with D possibly matching TRBD1 (6 bases). The CDR3 has 13 amino acids. Germline V gene lookup returns CDR1 SNHLY and CDR2 FYNNEI. The germline V and J ends were trimmed by 6 bases and 0 bases, with 9 bases remaining between them. The CDR3 loop is CASRDSSSYEQYF. For the CDR3, the DNA is TGTGCCAGCAGGGACAGCTCCTCCTACGAGCAGTACTTC.

The chain joins TRBV6-6 to TRBJ2-5, with 8 bases fitting TRBD1. V shed 6 bases and J 5 bases; nucleotides not matched to a gene: 11. CDR1 and CDR2 from the germline V gene are MNHNY and SVGAGI (reference sequence). The CDR3 runs 15 residues. The CDR3 loop is CASSPRQGASETQYF. In DNA, the CDR3 is TGTGCCAGCAGCCCCCGTCAGGGGGCAAGTGAGACCCAGTACTTC.

The chain joins TRBV10-3 to TRBJ1-1; perhaps TRBD1 as D (5 bases). CDR3 length equals 12 residues. The V end lost 2 bases, the J end lost 6 bases, and 7 bases lay between the germline ends. Germline V CDR1 and CDR2: ENHRY, SYGVKD. The DNA of the CDR3 is TGTGCCATCAGTGAGCAGGGCGCTGAAGCTTTCTTT. Its protein product is CAISEQGAEAFF.

This clone was found a few times. The V gene is TRBV7-2, the J gene TRBJ2-5; TRBD1 matches at 7 bases. The CDR3 is made up of 14 amino acids. The germline gives CDR1 SGHTA, CDR2 FQGNSA. Trimming removed 1 base from V and 4 bases from J; junction bases left unmatched: 3. For the CDR3, the DNA is TGTGCCAGCAGCTTAGGTAACAGGGGAGAGACCCAGTACTTC. It encodes CASSLGNRGETQYF.

V usage is TRBV4-2 and J usage is TRBJ2-7, with 7 bases matching TRBD2. V lost 2 bases to trimming and J lost 2 bases; unmatched junction nucleotides: 3. From germline, CDR1 is LGHNA and CDR2 YNFKEQ. This CDR3 is built from 14 residues. This CDR3 reads CASSQSGTPYEQYF. The CDR3 DNA sequence: TGTGCCAGCAGCCAAAGCGGGACCCCCTACGAGCAGTACTTC.